The clone carrying this TCR beta chain was counted a few times. TCRdb's table, derived via immunoSEQ multiplex PCR, lists solely in-frame clones and lacks some. Of a few hundred thousand clones listed, roughly nine tenths were seen once; the top ten hold roughly 6.3%. Germline CDR1 and CDR2: SGHAT and FQDESV (reference sequence). The germline V and J ends were trimmed by 6 bases and 2 bases, with 16 bases remaining between them. The CDR3 is 15 amino acids. This sample was included in a study of blood T cell repertoires in COVID-19. Study in general: From the United States, Italy and Spain came samples of acute and convalescent COVID-19. T cells, B-cell-depleted T cells, or PBMCs supplied cDNA or gDNA.

Sequenced: peripheral blood. The chain has TRBV11-1 and TRBJ1-1; no firm D call. The sequence was collected from a man in his sixties with acute or convalescent COVID-19. The CDR3 here is CASRLRGVSNTEAFF. CDR3 coding DNA: TGTGCCAGCAGGCTCCGGGGTGTCTCTAACACTGAAGCTTTCTTT.